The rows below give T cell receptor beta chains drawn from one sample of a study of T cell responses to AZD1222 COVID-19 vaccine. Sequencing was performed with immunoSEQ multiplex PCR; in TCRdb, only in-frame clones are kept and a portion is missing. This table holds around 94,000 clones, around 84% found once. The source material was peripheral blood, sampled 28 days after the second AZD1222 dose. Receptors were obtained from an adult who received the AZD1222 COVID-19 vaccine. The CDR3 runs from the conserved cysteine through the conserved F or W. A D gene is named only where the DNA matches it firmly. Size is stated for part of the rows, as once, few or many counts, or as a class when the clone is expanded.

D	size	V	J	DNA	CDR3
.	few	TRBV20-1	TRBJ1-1	TGCAGTGCTAGTAGTGGCAGGGCAATGAACACTGAAGCTTTCTTT	CSASSGRAMNTEAFF
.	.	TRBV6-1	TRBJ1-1	TGTGCCAGCAGTGAACGGGGGGTCGGGTGGGTCCCTGAAGCTTTCTTT	CASSERGVGWVPEAFF
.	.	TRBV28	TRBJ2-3	TGTGCCAGCACCCCAGGGCGGGGATTGGGAGATACGCAGTATTTT	CASTPGRGLGDTQYF
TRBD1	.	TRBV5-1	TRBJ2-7	TGCGCCAGCAGCCGGAGAACAGGGGTCTACGAGCAGTACTTC	CASSRRTGVYEQYF
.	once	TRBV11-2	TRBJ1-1	TGTGCCAGCAGCTTAAGGACTTACACTGAAGCTTTCTTT	CASSLRTYTEAFF
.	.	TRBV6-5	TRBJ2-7	TGTGCCAGCAAATACTCCCTAGCGCCGGCGTTCGAGCAGTACTTC	CASKYSLAPAFEQYF
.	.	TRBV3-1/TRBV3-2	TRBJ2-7	TGTGCCAGCAGCCAAGAGAACAGGGTCGAGCAGTACTTC	CASSQENRVEQYF
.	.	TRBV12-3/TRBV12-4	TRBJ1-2	TGTGCCAGCAGTCTGGGTGTCCGGGATGGCTACACCTTC	CASSLGVRDGYTF
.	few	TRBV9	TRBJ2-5	TGTGCCAGCAGCGATGACCCTCAGGGTCGAACCCGACAAGAGACCCAGTACTTC	CASSDDPQGRTRQETQYF
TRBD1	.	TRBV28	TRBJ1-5	TGTGCCAGCAGTTTATTGTACAGGGGGACTCAGCCCCAGCATTTT	CASSLLYRGTQPQHF
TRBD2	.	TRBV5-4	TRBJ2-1	TGTGCCAGCAGAGGAGCGGGAGGGAATGAGCAGTTCTTC	CASRGAGGNEQFF
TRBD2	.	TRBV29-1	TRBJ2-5	TGCAGCGTTGAACCGGGGGGAGAGACCCAGTACTTC	CSVEPGGETQYF
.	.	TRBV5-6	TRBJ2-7	TGTGCCAGCAGCGGGGCCTACGAGCAGTACTTC	CASSGAYEQYF
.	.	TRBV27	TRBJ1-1	TGTGCCAGCAGTTTATCGGGGTCGGGGTTTGGGTACGGGGCTTTCTTT	CASSLSGSGFGYGAFF
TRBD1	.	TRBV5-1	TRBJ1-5	TGCGCCAGCAGCCCGGGGACAGGGGGTCAAAATCAGCCCCAGCATTTT	CASSPGTGGQNQPQHF
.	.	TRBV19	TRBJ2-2	TGTGCCAGTAGTACGGGCGCAGCGTTGCTCACCGGGGAGCTGTTTTTT	CASSTGAALLTGELFF
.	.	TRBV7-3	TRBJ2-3	TGTGCCAGCAGCTTAAAAAGAGACTCTTTGTATTTT	CASSLKRDSLYF
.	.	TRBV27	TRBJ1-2	TGTGCCAGCAGTGAGGGGAGTAATGGCTACACCTTC	CASSEGSNGYTF
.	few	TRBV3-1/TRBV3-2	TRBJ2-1	TGTGCCAGCAGCCCTTTGTATAGCGGAGGGAACTACAATGAGCAGTTCTTC	CASSPLYSGGNYNEQFF
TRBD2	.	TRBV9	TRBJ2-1	TGTGCCAGCAGCGACGGGACTAGCGGGGTTCATGAGCAGTTCTTC	CASSDGTSGVHEQFF
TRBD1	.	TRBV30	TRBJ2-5	TGTGCATCGGGCAGCGGACAGGGGAAAGAGACCCAGTACTTC	CASGSGQGKETQYF
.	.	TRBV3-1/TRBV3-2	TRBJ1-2	TGTGCCAGCAGCCAAGAGAGGACGGGAAGGTTCGGCTACACCTTC	CASSQERTGRFGYTF
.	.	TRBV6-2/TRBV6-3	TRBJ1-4	TGTGCCAGCAGTTACGGGAACGGAGCTAATGAAAAACTGTTTTTT	CASSYGNGANEKLFF
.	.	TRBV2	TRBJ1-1	TGTGCCAGCAGGCGCGCAAGGACAGTCATGAACACTGAAGCTTTCTTT	CASRRARTVMNTEAFF
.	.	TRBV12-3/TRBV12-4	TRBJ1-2	TGTGCCAGCAGTTTATTCCTGAACTATGGCTACACCTTC	CASSLFLNYGYTF
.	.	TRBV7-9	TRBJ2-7	TGTGCCAGCAGCCCCCCTACCTCCTACGAGCAGTACTTC	CASSPPTSYEQYF
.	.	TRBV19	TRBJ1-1	TGTGCCAGCCGGCAGGGCCCTGAAGCTTTTTTT	CASRQGPEAFF
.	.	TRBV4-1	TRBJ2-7	TGCGCCACCCGAAGGACTCCAAGCTCCTACGAGCAGTACTTC	CATRRTPSSYEQYF
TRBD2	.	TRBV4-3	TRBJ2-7	TGCGCCAGCAGCCTCCTCCGGACTAGCGGGAGGAATGGGTACGAGCAGTACTTC	CASSLLRTSGRNGYEQYF
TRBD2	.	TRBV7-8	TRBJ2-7	TGTGCCAGCAGCTCTTTACTAGCGGGGGTCTACGAGCAGTACTTC	CASSSLLAGVYEQYF
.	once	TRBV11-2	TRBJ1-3	TGTGCCAGCAGCTTAGATCTGGGCTTGGCCCTCTCTGGAAACACCATATATTTT	CASSLDLGLALSGNTIYF
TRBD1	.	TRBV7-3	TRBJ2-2	TGTGCCAGCAGCCGAGAGGGCAGGGGGCGCCTGGGCACCGGGGAGCTGTTTTTT	CASSREGRGRLGTGELFF
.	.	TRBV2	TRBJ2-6	TGTGCCAGCAGGGGTCTAATAGTTTCTGGGGCCAACGTCCTGACTTTC	CASRGLIVSGANVLTF
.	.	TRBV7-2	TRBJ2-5	TGTGCCAGCAGCTTATCGCGGCAGCAAGAGACCCAGTACTTC	CASSLSRQQETQYF
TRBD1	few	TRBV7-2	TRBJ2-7	TGTGCCAGCAGCCACCGGACAGGGGGTCCCTACGAGCAGTACTTC	CASSHRTGGPYEQYF
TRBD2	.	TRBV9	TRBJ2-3	TGTGCCAGCAGCGTAGGGCTGCTAGCGGGAGTACCAGATACGCAGTATTTT	CASSVGLLAGVPDTQYF
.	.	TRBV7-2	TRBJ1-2	TGTGCCAGCAGCTTTAGGAGCCAGGGTCGAGGCTACACCTTC	CASSFRSQGRGYTF
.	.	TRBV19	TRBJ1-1	TGTGCCAGTACATCGACAGGGAACACTGAAGCTTTCTTT	CASTSTGNTEAFF
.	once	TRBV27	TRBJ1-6	TGTGCCAGCAGACTACCCGCTACAGGGAATTCACCCCTCCACTTT	CASRLPATGNSPLHF
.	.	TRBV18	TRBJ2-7	TGTGCCAGCTCACCAAATGAAAGAACGGTCCCCTACGAGCAGTACTTC	CASSPNERTVPYEQYF
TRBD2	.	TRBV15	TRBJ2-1	TGTGCCACCCATAAGGGAGAGAGCGGGAGTAGGGCCCGTCAGTTCTTC	CATHKGESGSRARQFF
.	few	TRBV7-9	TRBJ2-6	TGTGCCAGCAGCTTCCCCGGGGCCAACGTCCTGACTTTC	CASSFPGANVLTF
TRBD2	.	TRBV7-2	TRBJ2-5	TGTGCCAGCAGCTTTTTCCGCGGGGGGGGACAAGAGACCCAGTACTTC	CASSFFRGGGQETQYF